Here is one T cell receptor beta chain with its context. This record comes from a study of blood T cell repertoires in COVID-19. The overall study: Nucleic acid was either cDNA or gDNA, and it came from T cells, B-cell-depleted T cells, or PBMCs.

In terms of age and location, participants ranged from roughly 18 to 89 years and lived in around 22 US areas. Cohorts were determined from participant-reported clinical history. Original processing notes: Nucleated cell counts were estimated from reference gene primer amplification. Data came from immunoSEQ multiplex PCR; TCRdb stores just in-frame clones and leaves some out. V, J and clone size were drawn from that table, and D and trimming were deduced from the DNA. The repertoire has 130,000 to 150,000 clones, 88% of them found once; the top ten carry more than 1%. Germline lookup yields CDR1 ENHRY and CDR2 SYGVKD. CDR3 length equals 11 residues. The V end was cut by 3 bases, the J end by 8 bases, with 5 bases between.

Sequences were obtained from PBMCs or T cells enriched from blood (not recorded which). The origin of this receptor is a woman in her twenties or thirties with acute COVID-19. This sequence joins TRBV10-3 and TRBJ2-1; D gene unclear. CDR3 region: CAISDAYEQFF. The CDR3 DNA reads TGTGCCATCAGTGATGCGTATGAGCAGTTCTTC.